This T cell receptor beta chain was captured by sequencing in a study of CD8 T cells in Susac syndrome. On the study more broadly: Among sequenced Susac syndrome patients, more than five had active disease and roughly eight were in remission. Study-wide findings and caveats: It was acknowledged in the study that the number of individuals who were included in its TCR sequencing and HLA analysis was relatively small.

Random hexamers were used to reverse transcribe an amount of 0.5 to 1 ug RNA. One entry per CDR3 protein results from TCRdb running MiXCR on the immunoSEQ multiplex PCR reads. The table shows roughly 190,000 distinct CDR3 sequences, with about 94% occurring only once. Diagnostic criteria for definite or probable disease, in their recently defined form, were met by the patients with Susac syndrome. Negative isolation yielded CD8+ and CD4+ T cells; FACS enriched TEMRA cells. For this clonotype: Its target is unknown.

Trimming cost V 0 bases and J 4 bases; bases outside gene matches: 11. The CDR3 runs to 17 residues. CDR1 is LGHNA, CDR2 YNFKEQ, per germline. The chain carries TRBV4-2 and TRBJ2-7; 8 nucleotides align to TRBD2. Material for sequencing was CD4+ T cells from PBMCs. This TCR was recovered from a human donor with Susac syndrome. The CDR3 is CASSQEMVPGLGYEQYF. The CDR3 nucleotides are TGTGCCAGCAGCCAAGAAATGGTCCCGGGACTAGGATACGAGCAGTACTTC.